The clone carrying this TCR beta chain was picked up many times. Its antigen is unidentified. TCRdb analysed the 5' RACE reads with MiXCR anew, one entry per CDR3 protein. The data contain over 550,000 distinct CDR3 sequences, under 8.5% of them singletons. The record originates from a study of identical twins. Whole-study findings and limits: Twins' surplus sharing was weaker for beta out-of-frame sequences.

This CDR3 contains 15 residues. Trimming stripped 5 bases from V and 1 base from J, with 12 bases between. This same sample was also part of a study on yellow fever vaccine responses in identical twins. This second study notes: Twins reportedly mounted vaccine T cell responses that seemed partly convergent, partly personalized.

The source material was PBMCs. The chain employs TRBV12-3 or TRBV12-4 and TRBJ1-3, with D possibly matching TRBD1 (5 bases). The receptor was derived from a woman under 30 in good health. CDR3 residues: CASSPRQISGNTIYF. Here the CDR3 DNA reads TGTGCCAGCAGTCCACGACAGATTTCTGGAAACACCATATATTTT.